This paragraph covers one T cell receptor (beta chain) sequence. These data originate in a study of shared clonotypes between healthy human individuals. Trimming took off 5 bases at V and 4 bases at J, with 11 bases between the two ends. The germline V gene has CDR1 MDHEN and CDR2 SYDVKM. The CDR3 covers 13 residues. Some clones are missing from TCRdb's copy, which holds only in-frame ones; the method was immunoSEQ multiplex PCR. The table lists fewer than 3 million clones, about 90% of them singletons. Sequenced: naive CD4+ T cells from PBMCs. As for subset: CD45RA+ positively selected. This clonotype originated in a man between 18 and 35 years old in good health. Some clones in this sample may be carry-over from other donors' samples. The chain is built from TRBV28 and TRBJ2-5; D is undetermined. For the CDR3, the DNA is TGTGCCAGCAGTGGGAATGGTCGAGAGACCCAGTACTTC. This gives the protein CASSGNGRETQYF. The variable domain in full, completed from reference TRBV28 and TRBJ2-5, reads DVKVTQSSRYLVKRTGEKVFLECVQDMDHENMFWYRQDPGLGLRLIYFSYDVKMKEKGDIPEGYSVSREKKERFSLILESASTNQTSMYLCASSGNGRETQYFGPGTRLLVL.